The 22 T cell receptor beta chains below were found in one sample sequenced in a study of shared T cell receptors in the human thymus. Sequenced by immunoSEQ multiplex PCR; TCRdb stores in-frame clones only, minus some. The sample contains 600,000 to 900,000 clones, approximately 83% of which appear only once. The same sample was also studied in work on human thymus T cells.

Material: thymocytes. These receptors were collected from a girl under two years old with a congenital heart defect.

The chain uses TRBV11-2 and TRBJ1-4; no firm D call. Trimming took off 3 bases at V and 6 bases at J, with 17 bases between the two ends. The CDR3 sequence is 16 residues long. Germline V CDR1 and CDR2: SGHAT, FQNNGV. The CDR3 sequence: CASSFVGRRPYEKLFF. For the CDR3, the DNA is TGTGCCAGCAGCTTTGTGGGGAGGAGACCGTATGAAAAACTGTTTTTT.

This clone has just a few counts. The chain is built from TRBV29-1 and TRBJ2-5, with 8 bases identical to TRBD2. Trimming at V came to 5 bases and at J to 4 bases, leaving 18 bases not matched to a gene. The CDR3 spans 17 residues. The germline CDR1 and CDR2 sequences are SQVTM and ANQGSEA. The DNA for the CDR3 is TGCAGCGTTCCCCCCGTCGGACTAGCATACGCAGCAGAGACCCAGTACTTC. Translating it yields CSVPPVGLAYAAETQYF.

This clone was counted between two and nine times. The chain recombines TRBV14 with TRBJ2-5, with D possibly being TRBD2 (5 bases). Germline assignment: CDR1 SGHDN and CDR2 FVKESK. The V and J ends lost 1 base and 5 bases respectively, with 26 bases between them. The CDR3 is 19 residues long. The CDR3 DNA reads TGTGCCAGCAGCCAAGCGGCAGACGTACTAGTTGCTGTCCGGGAGACCCAGTACTTC. It is translated as CASSQAADVLVAVRETQYF.

This clone was counted between two and nine times. V usage is TRBV7-2 and J usage is TRBJ2-5; tentative D call: TRBD2 (7 bases). CDR1 and CDR2 (germline): SGHTA, FQGNSA. The CDR3 is 17 amino acids. V was trimmed by 1 base and J by 5 bases, leaving 20 bases between them. This chain's CDR3 is CASSLGVLGGRGETQYF. CDR3 DNA: TGTGCCAGCAGCTTAGGGGTCCTCGGGGGGCGAGGGGAGACCCAGTACTTC.

This chain uses TRBV4-1 with TRBJ2-5, with D uncertain. The end of the DNA aligns better with TRBJ2-7, so the J call may be wrong. Germline-derived CDR1 and CDR2 are MGHRA and YSYEKL. The CDR3 runs 16 residues. CDR3: CASSQRVPGRSYEQYF. CDR3 DNA sequence: TGCGCCAGCAGCCAAAGAGTCCCCGGTCGCTCCTACGAGCAGTACTTC.

The V call is TRBV6-6, the J call TRBJ2-3; weak D call: TRBD1 (6 bases). Germline lookup yields CDR1 MNHNY and CDR2 SVGAGI (reference sequence). The CDR3 consists of 11 residues. V lost 3 bases and J 9 bases, leaving 7 bases between the germline ends. As DNA, the CDR3 is TGTGCCAGCAGTTATGGGGGCACGCAGTATTTT. Protein: CASSYGGTQYF.

This chain links TRBV10-3 with TRBJ1-3; D is unclear. Germline CDR1 reads ENHRY; CDR2 reads SYGVKD. The V gene lost 10 bases and the J gene lost 8 bases, with 12 bases spanning the gap. The CDR3 is 11 residues long. CDR3 nucleotide sequence: TGTGCCACATTTGAGGATGACACCATATATTTT. Translation gives CATFEDDTIYF.

This chain connects TRBV2 to TRBJ2-1; TRBD2 matches 7 bases. CDR3 length: 18 residues. CDR1 and CDR2 from the germline V gene are SNHLY and FYNNEI. V shed 4 bases, J shed 4 bases, and the junction held 16 bases outside the gene matches. This CDR3 reads CASSVGTWGSGEYNEQFF. The CDR3 DNA sequence: TGTGCCAGCAGTGTTGGGACCTGGGGCAGCGGGGAGTACAATGAGCAGTTCTTC.

This clone has just a few counts. The genes are TRBV4-3 and TRBJ2-3, with 7 bases that match TRBD2. The CDR3 runs 16 residues. Germline V gives CDR1 LGHNA, CDR2 YSLEER. With V trimmed by 3 bases and J by 4 bases, 10 bases remained unmatched. The CDR3 here is CASSQIKAGHPDTQYF. CDR3 sequence (DNA): TGCGCCAGCAGCCAGATCAAAGCGGGGCACCCAGATACGCAGTATTTT.

The V and J genes are TRBV5-1 and TRBJ2-3; a possible D gene is TRBD1 (6 bases). Trimming removed 4 bases at V and 3 bases at J, with 21 bases between. Germline V gene data show CDR1 as SGHRS and CDR2 as YFSETQ. CDR3 length: 17 amino acids. CDR3: CASSPISGDRVTDTQYF. The CDR3, as DNA: TGCGCCAGCAGCCCCATTTCAGGGGATAGGGTTACAGATACGCAGTATTTT.

V and J are TRBV18 and TRBJ1-4; 7 nucleotides agree with TRBD1. Looked up from germline, CDR1 is KGHSH and CDR2 is LQKENI. This CDR3 is built from 16 residues. V trimming: 3 bases; J trimming: 7 bases; junction bases outside the gene matches: 11. CDR3 sequence: CASSPTGPRGAEKLFF. The CDR3 DNA sequence: TGTGCCAGCTCACCGACAGGGCCTAGGGGTGCTGAAAAACTGTTTTTT.

The CDR3, as DNA: TGTGCCAGCAGCTTGGGATTCCCTGGACTAGCAGATTACAATGAGCAGTTCTTC. This sequence encodes CASSLGFPGLADYNEQFF. V gene TRBV5-6 combines with J gene TRBJ2-1; 8 bases align to TRBD2. This CDR3 region has 18 residues. V lost 0 bases and J lost 4; bases outside the gene matches: 12. CDR1 is SGHDT, CDR2 YYEEEE, per germline.

This clone is a singleton in its sample. The V gene is TRBV2, the J gene TRBJ1-2; 7 nucleotides line up with TRBD1. J lost 3 bases, V lost 9 bases, and 4 bases had no gene match. CDR1 and CDR2 (germline): SNHLY, FYNNEI. This CDR3 is 12 amino acids long. As DNA, the CDR3 is TGTGCCAGGTGGGACAGCCACTATGGCTACACCTTC. Translating gives CARWDSHYGYTF.

V and J are TRBV14 and TRBJ2-7; D perhaps matches TRBD2 (5 bases). The V gene lost 1 base and the J gene lost 6 bases, with 10 bases spanning the gap. This CDR3 has 13 residues. CDR1 is SGHDN and CDR2 is FVKESK in the germline V gene. The CDR3 bases are TGTGCCAGCAGCCAAGTCGGGGTTGGCGAGCAGTACTTC. Translated: CASSQVGVGEQYF.

V is TRBV5-1 and J is TRBJ2-1; 9 nucleotides match TRBD2. The V gene's germline CDR1 is SGHRS and CDR2 YFSETQ. The V gene end was trimmed by 0 bases and the J gene end by 8 bases; junction bases not matched to a gene: 9. The CDR3 covers 16 residues. In DNA form, the CDR3 reads TGCGCCAGCAGCTTGGATGGCGCGGGGGGGCCGGATGAGCAGTTCTTC. Its protein is CASSLDGAGGPDEQFF.

The chain is built from TRBV9 and TRBJ2-7; a possible D gene is TRBD1 (5 bases). CDR3 length: 14 residues. V was cut by 0 bases and J by 3 bases, with 10 bases left in between. Germline lookup yields CDR1 SGDLS and CDR2 YYNGEE. In DNA form, the CDR3 reads TGTGCCAGCAGCGTAGATGTTAGGGGCTACGAGCAGTACTTC. Amino acid sequence: CASSVDVRGYEQYF.

V and J are TRBV5-6 and TRBJ1-2; no clear D. V dropped 1 base and J dropped 9 bases, with 7 bases sitting between them. The CDR3 length is 11 residues. Germline V lookup: CDR1 SGHDT, CDR2 YYEEEE. CDR3 DNA sequence: TGTGCCAGCAGCTTGATGGAGAGCTACACCTTC. Protein product: CASSLMESYTF.

V usage is TRBV19 and J usage is TRBJ1-2; no firm D call. The CDR3 has 15 amino acids. Germline V gene lookup returns CDR1 LNHDA and CDR2 SQIVND (reference sequence). Trimming stripped 1 base from V and 0 bases from J, with 9 bases between. The CDR3 coding sequence is TGTGCCAGTAGTATAGGAGGGTTAGCTAACTATGGCTACACCTTC. As protein: CASSIGGLANYGYTF.

CDR3 in DNA: TGTGCCAGCACTACGGACAGGGATATCTCCTACGAGCAGTACTTC. This translates into CASTTDRDISYEQYF. The chain has TRBV6-1 and TRBJ2-5, with 8 nucleotides matching TRBD1. TRBJ2-7 matches the DNA end more closely, so the J call is doubtful. Germline assignment: CDR1 MNHNS and CDR2 SASEGT. The CDR3 has 15 amino acids.

Only one count was recorded for this clone. V and J are TRBV5-1 and TRBJ2-3; 7 bases are shared with TRBD2. Trimming removed 3 bases from V and 6 bases from J; junction bases left unmatched: 7. CDR3 length: 14 amino acids. The germline CDR1 and CDR2 sequences are SGHRS and YFSETQ. This CDR3 is CASSSQLARDTQYF. CDR3 DNA sequence: TGCGCCAGCAGCTCACAACTAGCGAGGGATACGCAGTATTTT.

This clone occurred once. This sequence joins TRBV18 and TRBJ1-1; D perhaps matches TRBD1 (5 bases). The germline V gene encodes CDR1 KGHSH and CDR2 LQKENI. The CDR3 is 19 residues long. V lost 0 bases and J 0 bases, leaving 20 bases between the germline ends. CDR3 nucleotide sequence: TGTGCCAGCTCACCACCCTCCGATAACAGCGGGGGTATGAACACTGAAGCTTTCTTT. This gives the protein CASSPPSDNSGGMNTEAFF.

The rearrangement uses TRBV7-9 and TRBJ1-6, with a tentative D call TRBD1 (5 bases). This CDR3 spans 15 amino acids. CDR1 and CDR2 from the germline V gene are SEHNR and FQNEAQ (reference sequence). Trimming removed 5 bases from V and 7 bases from J, with 15 bases in between. CDR3 residues: CASSPSTGPNSPLHF. DNA of the CDR3: TGTGCCAGCAGCCCCTCAACAGGCCCAAATTCACCCCTCCACTTT.